These 9 T cell receptor beta chains originate from one sample sequenced in a study of blood T cell repertoires in COVID-19. The repertoire was sequenced with immunoSEQ multiplex PCR; TCRdb's copy has only in-frame clones and lacks some. The data hold about 220,000 clones, with more than 75% observed a single time. The sequencing sample was made of peripheral blood. The receptors stem from a man between 50 and 59 years old who had recovered from COVID-19.

V usage is TRBV18 and J usage is TRBJ1-6; 11 nucleotides match TRBD1. The trim removed 6 bases at V and 9 bases at J, leaving 16 bases unmatched. The CDR3 covers 18 residues. The V gene's germline CDR1 is KGHSH and CDR2 LQKENI. The CDR3 DNA sequence: TGTGCCAGCTCCCCAAACGGACCGGACAGGGGGCGAAGTTCACCCCTCCACTTT. As protein: CASSPNGPDRGRSSPLHF. Complete variable domain (other parts from reference TRBV18 and TRBJ1-6): NAGVMQNPRHLVRRRGQEARLRCSPMKGHSHVYWYRQLPEEGLKFMVYLQKENIIDESGMPKERFSAEFPKEGPSILRIQQVVRGDSAAYFCASSPNGPDRGRSSPLHFGNGTRLTVT.

The J gene is TRBJ2-3, the V gene TRBV28; the D gene is possibly TRBD2 (7 bases). The CDR3 consists of 15 residues. Germline assignment: CDR1 MDHEN and CDR2 SYDVKM. The CDR3 bases are TGTGCAAGCGATTACCGGGGGGCGCAGGCAGATACGCAGTATTTT. It yields the protein CASDYRGAQADTQYF.

This rearrangement joins TRBV30 to TRBJ1-1, with D perhaps TRBD1 (5 bases). The CDR3 covers 15 residues. The germline V gene encodes CDR1 GTSNPN and CDR2 SVGIG (reference sequence). V dropped 2 bases and J dropped 4 bases, with 17 bases sitting between them. The CDR3 loop is CAWSPYGGYGTEAFF. CDR3 bases: TGTGCCTGGAGTCCTTACGGGGGATATGGCACTGAAGCTTTCTTT. Combining the CDR3 with reference TRBV30 and TRBJ1-1 gives the whole variable domain SQTIHQWPATLVQPVGSPLSLECTVEGTSNPNLYWYRQAAGRGLQLLFYSVGIGQISSEVPQNLSASRPQDRQFILSSKKLLLSDSGFYLCAWSPYGGYGTEAFFGQGTRLTVV.

This chain uses TRBV5-1 with TRBJ1-2; D perhaps matches TRBD1 (6 bases). V lost 3 bases and J lost 0, with 15 bases in between. From germline, CDR1 is SGHRS and CDR2 YFSETQ. The CDR3 contains 16 residues. The DNA for the CDR3 is TGCGCCAGCAGCTCGGGCGACAGGAGACCTAACTATGGCTACACCTTC. Translating it yields CASSSGDRRPNYGYTF.

This clone was observed a single time. The rearrangement links TRBV4-1 to TRBJ2-1; D perhaps matches TRBD1 (5 bases). Trimming pared 4 bases from V and 6 bases from J, leaving 19 bases between. The CDR3 length is 16 residues. Germline CDR1 MGHRA, CDR2 YSYEKL. The CDR3 sequence: CASSLSGVGPGNEQFF. CDR3 DNA sequence: TGCGCCAGCAGCCTCTCCGGTGTGGGGCCGGGCAATGAGCAGTTCTTC.

This sequence joins TRBV12-3 or TRBV12-4 and TRBJ2-3, with D possibly TRBD1 on 5 matching bases. Trimming shortened V by 2 bases and J by 4 bases, and 7 bases separated the two germline ends. The CDR3 has 13 residues. This chain's CDR3 is CASSLSGSDTQYF. The CDR3 DNA reads as TGTGCCAGCAGTTTATCAGGGTCAGATACGCAGTATTTT.

The chain recombines TRBV28 with TRBJ2-7; 7 bases agree with TRBD2. The CDR3 is 13 residues long. The germline V gene encodes CDR1 MDHEN and CDR2 SYDVKM. Unmatched junction bases numbered 3, after V lost 3 bases and J lost 4 bases. The CDR3 loop reads CASSFGGGYEQYF. The CDR3 region has the DNA TGTGCCAGCAGTTTTGGGGGGGGGTACGAGCAGTACTTC.

CDR3 coding DNA: TGTGCCAGCAGGCCGAGCCCGGAGCCGACAGATACGCAGTATTTT. This gives the protein CASRPSPEPTDTQYF. V usage is TRBV7-2 and J usage is TRBJ2-3; the D is unclear. Per germline, CDR1 SGHTA and CDR2 FQGNSA. This CDR3 region has 15 residues. The ends were cut back, 6 bases at V and 3 bases at J, with 16 bases in the middle.

The V call is TRBV6-5, the J call TRBJ1-1; D gene ambiguous. V was cut by 8 bases and J by 0 bases, with 10 bases left in between. CDR1 MNHEY and CDR2 SVGAGI come from the germline V gene. The CDR3 length is 13 residues. CDR3 DNA: TGTGCCAGCCTCCGGGAGATGAACACTGAAGCTTTCTTT. It encodes CASLREMNTEAFF.